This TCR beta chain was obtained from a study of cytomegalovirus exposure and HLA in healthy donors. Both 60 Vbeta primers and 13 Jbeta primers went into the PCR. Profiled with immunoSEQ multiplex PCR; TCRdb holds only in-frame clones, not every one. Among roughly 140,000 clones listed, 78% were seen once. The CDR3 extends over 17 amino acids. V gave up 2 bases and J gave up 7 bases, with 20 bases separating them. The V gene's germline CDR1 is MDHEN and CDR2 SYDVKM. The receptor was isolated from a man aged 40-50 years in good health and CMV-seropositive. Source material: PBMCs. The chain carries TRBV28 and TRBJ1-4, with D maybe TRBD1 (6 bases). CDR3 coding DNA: TGTGCCAGCAGTTTAAGGGGATCGTGGGGGCGGATTGAAAAACTGTTTTTT. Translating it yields CASSLRGSWGRIEKLFF.